This T cell receptor beta chain originates from a study of T-cell memory formation after mild COVID-19. TCRdb processed the 5' RACE reads anew with MiXCR; each CDR3 protein has one entry. This sample has fewer than 450,000 distinct CDR3 sequences, with over 20% found just once. This clonotype has only a few counts. The target antigen is unknown. Study-wide points: Clones that contracted from day 15 to 85 had balanced CD4/CD8; later expanders were CD4+ biased.

Germline values: CDR1 SGDLS, CDR2 YYNGEE. The CDR3 sequence is 13 residues long. V gave up 5 bases and J gave up 5 bases, with 13 bases separating them. The chain couples TRBV9 to TRBJ1-2; no definite D call. The source is an adult woman who had mild COVID-19 (a few samples of this study predate the infection). Cell type and time point are not known. Sequenced sample: PBMCs or a T cell subset sorted from them (not recorded which). The CDR3 spells CASSNGGQYGYTF. The CDR3 region has the DNA TGTGCCAGCAGTAACGGAGGGCAGTATGGCTACACCTTC.